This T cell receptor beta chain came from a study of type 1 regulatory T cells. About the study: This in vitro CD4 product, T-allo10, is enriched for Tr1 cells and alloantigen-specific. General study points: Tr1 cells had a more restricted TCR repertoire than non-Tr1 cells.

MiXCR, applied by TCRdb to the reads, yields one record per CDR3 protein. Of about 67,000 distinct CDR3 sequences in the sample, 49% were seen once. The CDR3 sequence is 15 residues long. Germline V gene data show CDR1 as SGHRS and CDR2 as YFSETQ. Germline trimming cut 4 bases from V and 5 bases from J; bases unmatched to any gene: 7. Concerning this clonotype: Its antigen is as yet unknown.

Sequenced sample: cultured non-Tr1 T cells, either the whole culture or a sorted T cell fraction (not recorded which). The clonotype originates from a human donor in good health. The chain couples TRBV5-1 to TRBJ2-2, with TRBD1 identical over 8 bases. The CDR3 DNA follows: TGCGCCAGCAGCAACGGACAGGGTTGGACCGGGGAGCTGTTTTTT. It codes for CASSNGQGWTGELFF.